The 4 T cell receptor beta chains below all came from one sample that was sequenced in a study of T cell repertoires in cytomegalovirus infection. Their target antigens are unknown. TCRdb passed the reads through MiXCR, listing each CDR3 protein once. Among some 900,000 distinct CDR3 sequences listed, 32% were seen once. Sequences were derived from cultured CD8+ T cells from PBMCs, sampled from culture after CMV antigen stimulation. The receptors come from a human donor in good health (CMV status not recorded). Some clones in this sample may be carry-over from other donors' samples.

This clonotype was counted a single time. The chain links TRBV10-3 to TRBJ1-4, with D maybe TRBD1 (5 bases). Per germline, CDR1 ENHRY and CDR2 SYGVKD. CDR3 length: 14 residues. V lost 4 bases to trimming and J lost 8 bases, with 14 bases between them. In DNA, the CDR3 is TGTGCCATCAGTGTGGAGGGGAATTGGGAAAAACTGTTTTTT. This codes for CAISVEGNWEKLFF.

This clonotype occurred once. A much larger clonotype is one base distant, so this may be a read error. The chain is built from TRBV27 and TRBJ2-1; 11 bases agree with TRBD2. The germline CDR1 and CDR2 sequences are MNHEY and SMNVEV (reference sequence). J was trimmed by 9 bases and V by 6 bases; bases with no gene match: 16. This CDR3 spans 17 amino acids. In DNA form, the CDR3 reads TGTGCCAGCAGCTGGGGAGTAGCGGGGGGGCACCAGGGTGAGCAGTTCTTC. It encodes CASSWGVAGGHQGEQFF.

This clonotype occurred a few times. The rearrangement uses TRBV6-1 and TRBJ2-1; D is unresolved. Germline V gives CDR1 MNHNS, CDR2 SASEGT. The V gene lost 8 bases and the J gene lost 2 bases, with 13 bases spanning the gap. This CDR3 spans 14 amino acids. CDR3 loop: CASLPGTTYNEQFF. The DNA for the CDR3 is TGTGCCAGCTTGCCGGGCACGACCTACAATGAGCAGTTCTTC.

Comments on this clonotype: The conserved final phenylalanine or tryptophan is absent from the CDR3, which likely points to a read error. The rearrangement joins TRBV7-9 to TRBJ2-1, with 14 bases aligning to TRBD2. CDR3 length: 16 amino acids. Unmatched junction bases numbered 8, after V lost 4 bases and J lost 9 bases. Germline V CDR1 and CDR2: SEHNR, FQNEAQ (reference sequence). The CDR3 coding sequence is TGTGCCAGCAGCTCCGGGACTAGCGGGGGCTGGAGTGAGCAGTTCTCC. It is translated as CASSSGTSGGWSEQFS.